This T cell receptor (beta chain) was sequenced during a study of blood T cell repertoires in COVID-19 (dated by TCRdb to about 2020). General notes on the study: Samples covering the acute and convalescent phases of COVID-19 were provided by collaborators in the United States, Italy and Spain. The sample metadata nearly always contained a de-identified subject ID, COVID-19 status, age in years and sex. HLA class I and class II types, where available, came from metadata supplied by the sample provider rather than from assay-based typing. The prospective study material was composed of cDNA or gDNA derived from T cells, B-cell-depleted T cells, or PBMCs. A freely available public database, intended as a resource for researchers studying the immune response to SARS-CoV-2, is where the repertoires were released. The dataset comprised deeply sampled blood TCRbeta repertoires from subjects exposed to, actively infected with, or recovered from COVID-19. The samples were drawn from the first 160 participants of the ongoing ImmuneRACE study and from 1,200 or so subjects provided by 6 global collaborators. Summary of the overall study and its limitations: How much clinical and demographic metadata was included differed by source and by participant, and the metadata was provided uncurated.

Notes on this clone: The specificity of this receptor is unknown. Within one base of it there is no much larger clone, and no base qualities were kept.

TCRbeta CDR3 regions were amplified from genomic DNA by means of the immunoSEQ Assay, a bias-controlled multiplex PCR. In the source study's methods: The number of nucleated cells in each sample was estimated from the amplification of reference gene primers within the assay. Sequence reads were collapsed and filtered to measure the absolute abundance of every unique TCRbeta CDR3 rearrangement. For each sample, productive Simpson clonality was calculated by taking the square root of Simpson's diversity index across productive rearrangements. TCRdb mirrors the immuneACCESS table, restricted to in-frame sequences. Some clones are absent from its copies; in checked studies, under half trace to an unresolved V gene, and the reason for the others is unknown. For V, J and clone size, that table is used; D and trimming come from the DNA. The sample yields under 50,000 clones; around 92% were counted once. The biggest ten clones account for approximately 12% of the sample.

V is reduced by 6 bases and J by 7 bases, leaving a spacing of 12 bases between them. Per the germline V gene, SGHDN is the CDR1 and FVKESK is the CDR2. The CDR3 runs 12 amino acids, cysteine and phenylalanine included. This entry keeps only the CDR3 DNA: 36 bases, framed from base 1. Whole blood was collected in K2EDTA tubes by collaborating institutions according to the institutions' own protocols. For TCRbeta analysis, collaborators shipped samples in one of three forms: frozen whole blood, isolated PBMCs, or DNA extracted from either of those sample types. The sequence was collected from a human donor in a cohort sampled during active COVID-19. The V and J segments used are TRBV14 and TRBJ1-1; the D gene cannot be named for sure. The sample taken for sequencing was peripheral blood. The DNA is as follows: TGTGCCAGCAGAAACCTGGCGGGTGAAGCTTTCTTT. This encodes CASRNLAGEAFF.